The 5 T cell receptor beta chains below come from one sample, sequenced in a study of CD8+ T cells in alopecia areata. Once RNA had been extracted, it was reverse transcribed into cDNA to act as the sequencing template. Measured with immunoSEQ multiplex PCR; TCRdb has only the in-frame clones, and not every one. This table holds 100,000 to 150,000 clones, approximately 49% found once. The material sequenced was CD8+ T cells sorted from blood, taken at week 0. All receptors derive from a human donor with alopecia areata.

The rearrangement links TRBV13 to TRBJ2-7; 8 bases fit TRBD1. Trimming removed 5 bases from V and 3 bases from J; junction bases left unmatched: 9. The CDR3 has 15 amino acids. Germline CDR1 PRHDT, CDR2 FYEKMQ (reference sequence). The CDR3 sequence: CASSEKTGAYYEQYF. In DNA, the CDR3 is TGTGCCAGCAGCGAAAAGACAGGGGCGTACTACGAGCAGTACTTC.

The rearrangement joins TRBV4-1 to TRBJ1-1; possible D gene TRBD1, 5 bases. Germline-derived CDR1 and CDR2 are MGHRA and YSYEKL. V was trimmed by 1 base and J by 4 bases, leaving 10 bases between them. This CDR3 has 14 amino acids. In DNA form, the CDR3 reads TGCGCCAGCAGCCAAGTTCATGGGGGCACTGAAGCTTTCTTT. This codes for CASSQVHGGTEAFF.

This clone was recorded once. The chain uses TRBV4-2 and TRBJ1-5; D possibly corresponds to TRBD1 (6 bases). Germline CDR1 reads LGHNA; CDR2 reads YNFKEQ. The CDR3 sequence is 14 residues long. The V end lost 6 bases, the J end lost 0 bases, and 9 bases lay between the germline ends. The CDR3 loop is CASSQGISNQPQHF. The CDR3 bases are TGTGCCAGCAGTCAGGGGATTAGCAATCAGCCCCAGCATTTT.

This clone was picked up a small number of times. The rearrangement uses TRBV7-9 and TRBJ1-1; no reliable D call. Trimming cost V 1 base and J 7 bases, with 7 bases left between them. The germline gives CDR1 SEHNR, CDR2 FQNEAQ (reference sequence). The CDR3 covers 12 residues. CDR3 coding DNA: TGTGCCAGCAGCTTAGGATCCGATGAAGCTTTCTTT. Amino acid sequence: CASSLGSDEAFF.

The V and J genes are TRBV7-2 and TRBJ1-2; 8 positions agree with TRBD1. J was trimmed by 8 bases and V by 2 bases; bases with no gene match: 7. Germline V CDR1 and CDR2: SGHTA, FQGNSA. This CDR3 spans 14 amino acids. CDR3 sequence: CASSLPPDRGGYTF. The CDR3 nucleotides read TGTGCCAGCAGCTTACCGCCAGACAGGGGCGGCTACACCTTC. The full variable domain, with the rest looked up from reference TRBV7-2 and TRBJ1-2, is GAGVSQSPSNKVTEKGKDVELRCDPISGHTALYWYRQSLGQGLEFLIYFQGNSAPDKSGLPSDRFSAERTGGSVSTLTIQRTQQEDSAVYLCASSLPPDRGGYTFGSGTRLTVV.